These T cell receptor beta chains were read from a single sample in a study of blood T cell repertoires in COVID-19. Method: immunoSEQ multiplex PCR; TCRdb's copy keeps in-frame clones and lacks some. The sample carries some 150,000 clones, roughly 87% recorded once. The sample comprised peripheral blood. The receptors originated from a woman aged 55-69 years with active or convalescent COVID-19. CDR3s include the opening cysteine and the closing phenylalanine or tryptophan. Each record gives: clone size, J gene, D gene, V gene, CDR3 protein, CDR3 DNA. A D gene is named only where the DNA matches it firmly. Size values are once, few and many counts, or a class for expanded clones, and some rows have none.

.	TRBJ1-2	TRBD1	TRBV4-3	CASSQEGQVVGYTF	TGCGCCAGCAGCCAAGAAGGACAGGTAGTGGGCTACACCTTC
few	TRBJ1-2	TRBD1	TRBV6-2/TRBV6-3	CASSAPGQGLSGYTF	TGTGCCAGCAGTGCTCCGGGACAGGGTTTGTCTGGCTACACCTTC
once	TRBJ1-1	.	TRBV6-2/TRBV6-3	CASSYGTGTYAFF	TGTGCCAGCAGTTACGGGACCGGGACTTACGCTTTCTTT
.	TRBJ2-3	TRBD2	TRBV7-2	CASSLRGGLSTDTQYF	TGTGCCAGCAGCTTACGGGGGGGCCTAAGCACAGATACGCAGTATTTT
.	TRBJ1-1	.	TRBV15	CATSFTGNTEAFF	TGTGCCACCAGCTTTACTGGGAACACTGAAGCTTTCTTT
once	TRBJ2-3	TRBD2	TRBV7-8	CASSLGASGGMDTQYF	TGTGCCAGCAGCTTAGGGGCTAGCGGGGGGATGGATACGCAGTATTTT
.	TRBJ2-2	TRBD1	TRBV2	CASRKDRVGTGELFF	TGTGCCAGCAGGAAGGACAGGGTGGGAACCGGGGAGCTGTTTTTT
.	TRBJ2-2	TRBD2	TRBV4-1	CASSQVADAGGSTGELFF	TGCGCCAGCAGCCAAGTAGCCGACGCGGGGGGCAGCACCGGGGAGCTGTTTTTT
.	TRBJ2-3	.	TRBV12-5	CASGWDSDTQYF	TGTGCTAGTGGGTGGGACTCAGATACGCAGTATTTT
.	TRBJ1-5	.	TRBV6-5	CASSYSQVSNQPQHF	TGTGCCAGCAGTTACTCTCAGGTTAGCAATCAGCCCCAGCATTTT
.	TRBJ1-4	TRBD1	TRBV7-2	CASSLADRGPNEKLFF	TGTGCCAGCAGCTTAGCAGACAGGGGGCCTAATGAAAAACTGTTTTTT
.	TRBJ2-2	TRBD2	TRBV11-2	CASSLGGTNTGELFF	TGTGCCAGCAGCTTGGGGGGGACTAACACCGGGGAGCTGTTTTTT
.	TRBJ2-5	.	TRBV12-5	CASGFEAGEGKETQYF	TGTGCTAGTGGTTTCGAGGCAGGGGAGGGCAAAGAGACCCAGTACTTC
.	TRBJ1-1	TRBD1	TRBV5-6	CASIRQGGTEAFF	TGTGCCAGCATTCGACAGGGTGGCACTGAAGCTTTCTTT
.	TRBJ1-2	.	TRBV2	CASRSDSYVYGYTF	TGTGCCAGCAGATCCGACAGTTACGTCTATGGCTACACCTTC
.	TRBJ1-1	TRBD1	TRBV6-5	CASREGTGANYEAFF	TGTGCCAGCAGAGAGGGGACAGGGGCAAACTATGAAGCTTTCTTT
.	TRBJ1-2	.	TRBV7-8	CASSLASAGNKGGYTF	TGTGCCAGCAGCTTAGCGTCGGCAGGGAATAAGGGAGGCTACACCTTC
.	TRBJ1-2	TRBD1	TRBV9	CASSSGTGNGYTF	TGTGCCAGCAGCTCCGGGACAGGGAACGGCTACACCTTC
.	TRBJ1-2	.	TRBV6-2/TRBV6-3	CASSIDGGYGYTF	TGTGCCAGCAGTATCGACGGGGGCTATGGCTACACCTTC
.	TRBJ2-7	TRBD1	TRBV7-2	CASSLATGGDEQYF	TGTGCCAGCAGCTTAGCGACAGGGGGCGACGAGCAGTACTTC
.	TRBJ2-1	TRBD2	TRBV5-1	CASRPGLANEQFF	TGCGCCAGCAGACCCGGACTAGCCAATGAGCAGTTCTTC
.	TRBJ1-2	.	TRBV6-1	CASSERDTSRYGYTF	TGTGCCAGCAGTGAACGGGACACTTCTCGCTATGGCTACACCTTC
.	TRBJ2-3	.	TRBV21-1	CAQQQLRRGPSTDTQYF	TGTGCGCAGCAGCAACTCAGGCGGGGGCCTTCCACAGATACGCAGTATTTT
.	TRBJ1-5	TRBD1	TRBV19	CASSINRGIVNSNQPQHF	TGTGCCAGTAGTATAAACAGGGGGATCGTAAATAGCAATCAGCCCCAGCATTTT
.	TRBJ1-2	TRBD1	TRBV29-1	CSVGGGQGDGYTF	TGCAGCGTTGGGGGGGGACAGGGTGATGGCTACACCTTC
once	TRBJ1-1	.	TRBV6-6	CASSDRGSGNTEAFF	TGTGCCAGCAGTGATAGGGGCTCGGGGAACACTGAAGCTTTCTTT